This TCR beta chain comes out of a study of cytomegalovirus exposure and HLA in healthy donors. The V end lost 2 bases, the J end lost 2 bases, and 9 bases lay between the germline ends. Per germline, CDR1 SEHNR and CDR2 FQNEAQ (reference sequence). The length of the CDR3 is 14 residues. PCR primers comprised 60 Vbeta and 13 Jbeta primers. The table came from immunoSEQ multiplex PCR; TCRdb's copy has only in-frame clones and leaves some out. The repertoire holds about 88,000 clones, with more than 80% as singletons. The rearrangement links TRBV7-9 to TRBJ1-1; no reliable D call. Sequenced sample: PBMCs. The receptor was derived from a man younger than 35 in good health and CMV-seronegative. The CDR3 region has the DNA TGTGCCAGCAGCTTATGGGCAGACAACACTGAAGCTTTCTTT. Translating gives CASSLWADNTEAFF.